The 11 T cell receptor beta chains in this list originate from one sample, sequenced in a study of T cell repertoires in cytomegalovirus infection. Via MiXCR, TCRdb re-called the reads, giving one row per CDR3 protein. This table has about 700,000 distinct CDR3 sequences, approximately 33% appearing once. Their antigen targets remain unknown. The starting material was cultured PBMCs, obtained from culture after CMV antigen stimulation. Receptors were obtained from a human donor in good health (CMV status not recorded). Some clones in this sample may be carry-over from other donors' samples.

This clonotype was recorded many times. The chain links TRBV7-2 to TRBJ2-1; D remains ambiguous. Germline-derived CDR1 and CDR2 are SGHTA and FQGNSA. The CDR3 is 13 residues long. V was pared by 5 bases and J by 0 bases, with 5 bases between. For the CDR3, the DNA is TGTGCCAGCAGCCTTGTCTCCTACAATGAGCAGTTCTTC. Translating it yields CASSLVSYNEQFF.

Here the CDR3 reads CASSPRDRETDTQYF. CDR3 nucleotides: TGTGCCAGCTCACCACGAGACAGGGAGACAGATACGCAGTATTTT. The rearrangement uses TRBV18 and TRBJ2-3; 7 positions match TRBD1. Germline-derived CDR1 and CDR2 are KGHSH and LQKENI. The CDR3 is 15 amino acids. J was trimmed by 3 bases and V by 1 base; bases with no gene match: 4.

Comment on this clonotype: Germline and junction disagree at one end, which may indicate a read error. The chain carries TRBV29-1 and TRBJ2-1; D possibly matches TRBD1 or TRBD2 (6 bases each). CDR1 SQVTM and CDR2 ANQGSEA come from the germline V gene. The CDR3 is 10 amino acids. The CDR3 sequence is CSGGATDMAF. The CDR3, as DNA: TGCAGCGGGGGGGCTACCGACATGGCTTTC.

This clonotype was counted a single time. The CDR3 nucleotides are TGTGACAAGGACAGGAGAAGATTAACCTACGAGCAGTACTTC. It codes for CDKDRRRLTYEQYF. V is TRBV25-1 and J is TRBJ2-7; the match to TRBD1 covers 7 bases. CDR1 and CDR2 (germline): MGHDK, SYGVNS. The CDR3 length is 14 residues.

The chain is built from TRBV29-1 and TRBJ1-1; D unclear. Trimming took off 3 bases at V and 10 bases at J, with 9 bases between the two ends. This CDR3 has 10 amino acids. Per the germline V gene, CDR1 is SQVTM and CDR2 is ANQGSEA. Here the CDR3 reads CSVDVRGAFF. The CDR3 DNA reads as TGCAGCGTTGATGTCCGTGGAGCTTTCTTT.

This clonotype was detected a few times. CDR3: CASRGTGINQPQHF. The CDR3 DNA reads TGTGCCAGCAGGGGGACAGGCATAAATCAGCCCCAGCATTTT. The chain employs TRBV12-3 or TRBV12-4 and TRBJ1-5; 8 positions match TRBD1. The CDR3 spans 14 residues. With 6 bases clipped from V and 4 bases from J, the junction kept 5 bases outside the gene matches.

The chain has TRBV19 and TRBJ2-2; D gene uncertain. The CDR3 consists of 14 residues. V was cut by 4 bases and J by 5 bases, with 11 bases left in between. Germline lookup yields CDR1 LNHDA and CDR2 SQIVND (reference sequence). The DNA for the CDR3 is TGTGCCAGTAGTACCCGGGTTGGTACCGGGGAGCTGTTTTTT. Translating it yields CASSTRVGTGELFF.

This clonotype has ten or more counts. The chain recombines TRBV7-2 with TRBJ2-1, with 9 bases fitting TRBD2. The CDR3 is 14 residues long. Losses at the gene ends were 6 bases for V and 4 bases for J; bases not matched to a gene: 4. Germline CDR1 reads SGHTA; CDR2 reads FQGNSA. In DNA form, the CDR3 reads TGTGCCAGCAGGTCCACTAGCGGGTACAATGAGCAGTTCTTC. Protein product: CASRSTSGYNEQFF. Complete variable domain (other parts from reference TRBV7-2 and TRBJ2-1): GAGVSQSPSNKVTEKGKDVELRCDPISGHTALYWYRQSLGQGLEFLIYFQGNSAPDKSGLPSDRFSAERTGGSVSTLTIQRTQQEDSAVYLCASRSTSGYNEQFFGPGTRLTVL.

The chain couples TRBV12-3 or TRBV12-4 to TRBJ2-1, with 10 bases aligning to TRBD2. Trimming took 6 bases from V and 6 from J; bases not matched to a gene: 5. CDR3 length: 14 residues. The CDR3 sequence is CASSSGRAFNEQFF. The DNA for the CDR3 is TGTGCCAGCAGCAGCGGGAGGGCATTCAATGAGCAGTTCTTC.

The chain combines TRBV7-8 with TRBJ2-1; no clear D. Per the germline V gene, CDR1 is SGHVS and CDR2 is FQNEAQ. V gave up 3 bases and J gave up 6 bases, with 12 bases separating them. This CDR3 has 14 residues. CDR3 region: CASSFTHRGNEQFF. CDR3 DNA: TGTGCCAGCAGCTTCACTCACAGAGGCAATGAGCAGTTCTTC.

CDR3 residues: CASRWGLANGYTF. As DNA, the CDR3 is TGTGCCAGCAGATGGGGGCTCGCGAATGGCTACACCTTC. The chain recombines TRBV12-3 or TRBV12-4 with TRBJ1-2; a possible D gene is TRBD1 (6 bases). V was cut by 6 bases and J by 6 bases, with 14 bases left in between. CDR3 length: 13 residues.